The clone carrying this T cell receptor (beta chain) has more than one count but fewer than ten. No antigen is known for it. These data originate in a study of early T cells in non-severe SARS-CoV-2 infection. Study details: Unpaired chains resulted from sequencing bulk RNA of unsorted whole blood. General study points: The matching step, a VDJdb search, favored anti-spike CD8 responses and missed private and CD4 specificities.

The V and J ends lost 3 bases and 2 bases respectively, with 7 bases between them. CDR1 and CDR2 (germline): KGHSH, LQKENI. CDR3 length equals 13 residues. Individual cDNA molecules were tagged with unique molecular identifiers, the study reported. TCRdb fed the 5' RACE reads into MiXCR, producing one record per CDR3 protein. The sample has about 39,000 distinct CDR3 sequences, nearly 7.5% seen once. The sequenced sample was whole blood. J is TRBJ1-2 and V is TRBV18; the D is unclear. The sequence was collected from an adult who was a healthcare worker with PCR-confirmed SARS-CoV-2 infection or an uninfected control (not recorded which). The CDR3 DNA is TGTGCCAGCTCACCCGACCCCAACTATGGCTACACCTTC. This encodes CASSPDPNYGYTF.